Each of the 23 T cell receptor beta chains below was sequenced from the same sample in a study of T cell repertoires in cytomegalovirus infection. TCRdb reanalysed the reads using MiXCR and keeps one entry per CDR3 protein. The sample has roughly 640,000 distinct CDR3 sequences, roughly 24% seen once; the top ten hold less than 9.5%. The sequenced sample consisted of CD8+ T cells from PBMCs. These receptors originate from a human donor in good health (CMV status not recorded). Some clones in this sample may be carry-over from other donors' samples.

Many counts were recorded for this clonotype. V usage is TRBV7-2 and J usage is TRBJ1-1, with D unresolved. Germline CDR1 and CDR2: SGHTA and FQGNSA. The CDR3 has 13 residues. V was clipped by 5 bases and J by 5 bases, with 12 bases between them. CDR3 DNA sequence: TGTGCCAGCAGCCCCGTTAGGGCTACTGAAGCTTTCTTT. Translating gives CASSPVRATEAFF.

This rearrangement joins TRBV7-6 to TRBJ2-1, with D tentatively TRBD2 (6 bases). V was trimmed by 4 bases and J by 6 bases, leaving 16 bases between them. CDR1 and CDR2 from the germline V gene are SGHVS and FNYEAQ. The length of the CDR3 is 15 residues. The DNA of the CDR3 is TGTGCCAGCAGCTCAGCTAGCTCCGGGAGCAATGAGCAGTTCTTC. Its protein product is CASSSASSGSNEQFF.

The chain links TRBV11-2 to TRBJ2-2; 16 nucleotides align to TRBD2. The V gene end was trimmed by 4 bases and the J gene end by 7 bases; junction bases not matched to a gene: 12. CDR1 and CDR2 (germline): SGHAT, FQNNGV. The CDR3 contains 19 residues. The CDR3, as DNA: TGTGCCAGCAGCTCCCCCCCCGGGACTAGCGGGGGGGCGGGCGGGGAGCTGTTTTTT. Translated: CASSSPPGTSGGAGGELFF.

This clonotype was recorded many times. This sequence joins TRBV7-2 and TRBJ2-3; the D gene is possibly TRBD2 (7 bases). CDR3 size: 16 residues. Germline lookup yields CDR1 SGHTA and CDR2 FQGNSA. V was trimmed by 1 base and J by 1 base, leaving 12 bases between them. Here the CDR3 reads CASSLEAGAGTDTQYF. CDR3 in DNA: TGTGCCAGCAGCTTAGAGGCGGGGGCCGGCACAGATACGCAGTATTTT.

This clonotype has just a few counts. CDR3 nucleotide sequence: TGTGCCAGCAGCGAGGGGGCAGGGAGGACCGGGGAGCTGTTTTTT. This gives the protein CASSEGAGRTGELFF. The J gene is TRBJ2-2, the V gene TRBV9, with TRBD1 as a possible D gene (7 bases). Trimming removed 3 bases at V and 5 bases at J, with 14 bases between. CDR3 size: 15 residues. Germline CDR1 and CDR2: SGDLS and YYNGEE.

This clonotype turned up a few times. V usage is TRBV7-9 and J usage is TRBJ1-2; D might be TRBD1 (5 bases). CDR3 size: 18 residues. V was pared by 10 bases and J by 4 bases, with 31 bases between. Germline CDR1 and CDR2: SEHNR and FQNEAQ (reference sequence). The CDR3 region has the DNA TGTGCCATCGTCACCCCGGGGACGTCGTACCTAGCTATCTATGGCTACACCTTC. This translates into CAIVTPGTSYLAIYGYTF.

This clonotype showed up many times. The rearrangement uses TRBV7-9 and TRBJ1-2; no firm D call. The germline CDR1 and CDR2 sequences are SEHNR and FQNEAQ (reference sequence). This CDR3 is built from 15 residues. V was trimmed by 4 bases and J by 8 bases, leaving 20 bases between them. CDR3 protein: CASSSDIIRVGGYTF. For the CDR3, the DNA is TGTGCCAGCAGCTCCGACATAATTAGGGTCGGGGGCTACACCTTC.

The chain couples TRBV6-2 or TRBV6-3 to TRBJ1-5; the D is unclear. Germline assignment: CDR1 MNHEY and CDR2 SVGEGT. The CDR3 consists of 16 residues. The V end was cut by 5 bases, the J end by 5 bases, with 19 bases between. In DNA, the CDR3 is TGTGCCAGCAGTATTGGGCCGAGGCGAACCTATCAGCCCCAGCATTTT. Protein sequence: CASSIGPRRTYQPQHF.

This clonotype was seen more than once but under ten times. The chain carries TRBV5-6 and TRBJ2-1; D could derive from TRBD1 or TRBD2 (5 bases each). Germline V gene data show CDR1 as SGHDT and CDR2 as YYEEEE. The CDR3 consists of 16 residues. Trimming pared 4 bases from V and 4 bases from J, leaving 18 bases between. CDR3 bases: TGTGCCAGCAGCATCGAGGGAGACAGTCTTTACAATGAGCAGTTCTTC. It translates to CASSIEGDSLYNEQFF.

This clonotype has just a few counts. The CDR3: CASTVRDLYNEQFF. DNA for the CDR3: TGTGCCAGCACTGTCCGGGACCTTTACAATGAGCAGTTCTTC. The chain recombines TRBV2 with TRBJ2-1; perhaps D is TRBD1 or TRBD2 (5 bases each). V dropped 7 bases and J dropped 4 bases, with 14 bases sitting between them. CDR3 length equals 14 residues. Germline V gives CDR1 SNHLY, CDR2 FYNNEI.

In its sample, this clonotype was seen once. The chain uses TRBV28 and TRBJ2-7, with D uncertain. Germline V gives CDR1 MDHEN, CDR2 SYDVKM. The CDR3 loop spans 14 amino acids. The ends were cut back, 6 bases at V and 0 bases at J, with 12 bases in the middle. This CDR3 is CASSHHEISYEQYV. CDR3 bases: TGTGCCAGCAGCCACCACGAGATCTCCTACGAGCAGTACGTC.

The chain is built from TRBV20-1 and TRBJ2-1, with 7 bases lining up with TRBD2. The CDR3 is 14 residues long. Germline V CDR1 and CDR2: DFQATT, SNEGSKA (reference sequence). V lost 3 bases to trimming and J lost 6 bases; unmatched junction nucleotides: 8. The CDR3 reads CSASLAGVLNEQFF. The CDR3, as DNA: TGCAGTGCTAGTCTCGCGGGGGTTCTCAATGAGCAGTTCTTC.

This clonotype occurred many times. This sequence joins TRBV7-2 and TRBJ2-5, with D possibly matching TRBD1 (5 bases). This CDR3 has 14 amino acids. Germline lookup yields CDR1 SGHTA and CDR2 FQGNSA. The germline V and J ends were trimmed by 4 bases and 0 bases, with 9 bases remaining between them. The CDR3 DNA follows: TGTGCCAGCAGCTCGTTGACAGACCAAGAGACCCAGTACTTC. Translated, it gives CASSSLTDQETQYF.

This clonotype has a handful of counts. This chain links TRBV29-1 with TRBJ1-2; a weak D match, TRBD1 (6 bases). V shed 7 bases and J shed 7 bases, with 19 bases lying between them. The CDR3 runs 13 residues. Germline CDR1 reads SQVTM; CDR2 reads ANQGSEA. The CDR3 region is CSAGRQGPGGYTF. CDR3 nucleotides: TGCAGCGCCGGAAGGCAGGGGCCGGGTGGCTACACCTTC.

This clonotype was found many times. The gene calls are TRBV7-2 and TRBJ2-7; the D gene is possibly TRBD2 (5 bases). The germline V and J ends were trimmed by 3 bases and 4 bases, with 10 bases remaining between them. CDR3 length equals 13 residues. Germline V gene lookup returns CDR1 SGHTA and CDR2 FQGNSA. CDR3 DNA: TGTGCCAGCAGCTTCGGGGAAACTTACGAGCAGTACGTC. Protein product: CASSFGETYEQYV.

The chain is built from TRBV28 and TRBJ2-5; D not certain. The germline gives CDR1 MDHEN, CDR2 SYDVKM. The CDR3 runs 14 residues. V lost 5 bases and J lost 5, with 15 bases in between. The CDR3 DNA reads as TGTGCCAGCAGTGAACTTACTTCGGGCGAGACCCAGTACTTC. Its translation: CASSELTSGETQYF.

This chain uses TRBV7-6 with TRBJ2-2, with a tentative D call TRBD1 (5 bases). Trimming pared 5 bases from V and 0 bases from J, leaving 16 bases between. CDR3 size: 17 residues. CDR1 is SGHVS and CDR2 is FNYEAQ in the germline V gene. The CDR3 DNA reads TGTGCCAGCAGCCCACCGTGGCTAGGGGCGAACACCGGGGAGCTGTTTTTT. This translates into CASSPPWLGANTGELFF.

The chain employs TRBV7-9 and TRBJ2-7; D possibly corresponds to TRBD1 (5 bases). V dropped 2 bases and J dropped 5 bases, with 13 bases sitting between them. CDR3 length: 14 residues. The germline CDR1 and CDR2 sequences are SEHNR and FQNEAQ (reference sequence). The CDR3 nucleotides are TGTGCCAGCAGCTTAATTCCAGGGTTCAACGAGCAGTACGTC. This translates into CASSLIPGFNEQYV.

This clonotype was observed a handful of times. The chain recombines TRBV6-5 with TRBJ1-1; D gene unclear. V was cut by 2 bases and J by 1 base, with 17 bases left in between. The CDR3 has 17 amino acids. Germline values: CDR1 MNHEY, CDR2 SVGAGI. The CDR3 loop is CASSYRSGGGKNTEAFF. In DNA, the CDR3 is TGTGCCAGCAGTTACCGGAGCGGAGGAGGGAAGAACACTGAAGCTTTCTTT.

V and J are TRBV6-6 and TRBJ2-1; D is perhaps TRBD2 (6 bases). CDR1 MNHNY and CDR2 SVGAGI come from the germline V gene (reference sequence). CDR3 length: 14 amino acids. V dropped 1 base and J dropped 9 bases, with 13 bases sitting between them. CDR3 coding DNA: TGTGCCAGCAGTTACTTTTTGGGAGGCGGTGAGCAGTTCTTC. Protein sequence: CASSYFLGGGEQFF.

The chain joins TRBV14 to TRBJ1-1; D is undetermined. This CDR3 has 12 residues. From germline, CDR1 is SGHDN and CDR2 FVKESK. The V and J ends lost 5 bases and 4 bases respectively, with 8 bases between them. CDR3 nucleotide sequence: TGTGCCAGCAGCAGGGTCTTCACTGAAGCTTTCTTT. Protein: CASSRVFTEAFF. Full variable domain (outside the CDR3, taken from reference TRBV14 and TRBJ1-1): EAGVTQFPSHSVIEKGQTVTLRCDPISGHDNLYWYRRVMGKEIKFLLHFVKESKQDESGMPNNRFLAERTGGTYSTLKVQPAELEDSGVYFCASSRVFTEAFFGQGTRLTVV.

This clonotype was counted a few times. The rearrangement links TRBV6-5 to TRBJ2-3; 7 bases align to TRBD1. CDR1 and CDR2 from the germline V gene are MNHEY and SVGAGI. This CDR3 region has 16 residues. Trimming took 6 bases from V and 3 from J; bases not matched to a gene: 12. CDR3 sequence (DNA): TGTGCCAGCAGCCCTATTGGGACAGAGGTAACAGATACGCAGTATTTT. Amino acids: CASSPIGTEVTDTQYF.

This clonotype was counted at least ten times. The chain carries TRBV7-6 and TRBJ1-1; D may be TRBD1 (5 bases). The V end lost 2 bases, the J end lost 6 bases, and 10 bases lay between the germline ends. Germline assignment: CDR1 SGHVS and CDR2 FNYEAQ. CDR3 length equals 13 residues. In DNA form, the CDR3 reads TGTGCCAGCAGCTTACTCAAGGGGTCTGAAGCTTTCTTT. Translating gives CASSLLKGSEAFF.